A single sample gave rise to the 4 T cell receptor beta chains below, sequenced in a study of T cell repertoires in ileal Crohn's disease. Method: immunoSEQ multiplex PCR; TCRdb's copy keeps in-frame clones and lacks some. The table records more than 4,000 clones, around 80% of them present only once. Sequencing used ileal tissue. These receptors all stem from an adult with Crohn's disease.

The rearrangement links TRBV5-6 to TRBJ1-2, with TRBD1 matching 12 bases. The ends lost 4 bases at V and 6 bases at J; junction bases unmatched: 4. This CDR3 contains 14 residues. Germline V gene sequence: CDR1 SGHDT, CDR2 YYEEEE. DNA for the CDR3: TGTGCCAGCAGCAGGGGACAGGGGGCAAATGGCTACACCTTC. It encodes CASSRGQGANGYTF.

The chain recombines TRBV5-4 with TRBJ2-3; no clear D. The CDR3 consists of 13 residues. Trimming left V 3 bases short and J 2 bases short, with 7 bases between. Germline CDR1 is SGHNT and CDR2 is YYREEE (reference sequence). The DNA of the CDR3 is TGTGCCAGCAGCTCACTATACACAGATACGCAGTATTTT. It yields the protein CASSSLYTDTQYF. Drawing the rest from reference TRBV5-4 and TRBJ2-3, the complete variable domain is ETGVTQSPTHLIKTRGQQVTLRCSSQSGHNTVSWYQQALGQGPQFIFQYYREEENGRGNFPPRFSGLQFPNYSSELNVNALELDDSALYLCASSSLYTDTQYFGPGTRLTVL.

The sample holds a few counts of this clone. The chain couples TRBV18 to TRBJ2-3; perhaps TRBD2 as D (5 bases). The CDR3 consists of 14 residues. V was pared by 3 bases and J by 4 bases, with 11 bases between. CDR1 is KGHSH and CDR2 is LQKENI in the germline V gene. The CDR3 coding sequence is TGTGCCAGCTCACCGGAAGGAGGATCAGATACGCAGTATTTT. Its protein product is CASSPEGGSDTQYF.

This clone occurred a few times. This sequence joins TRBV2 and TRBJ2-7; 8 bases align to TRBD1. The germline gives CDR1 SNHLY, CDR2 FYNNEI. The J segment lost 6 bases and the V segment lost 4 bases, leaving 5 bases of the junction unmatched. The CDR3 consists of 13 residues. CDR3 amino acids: CASSGAGGGEQYF. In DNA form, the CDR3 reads TGTGCCAGCAGTGGGGCAGGGGGCGGCGAGCAGTACTTC. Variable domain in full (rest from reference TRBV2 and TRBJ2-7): EPEVTQTPSHQVTQMGQEVILRCVPISNHLYFYWYRQILGQKVEFLVSFYNNEISEKSEIFDDQFSVERPDGSNFTLKIRSTKLEDSAMYFCASSGAGGGEQYFGPGTRLTVT.